These T cell receptor beta chains were read from a single sample in a study of blood T cell repertoires in COVID-19. The method was immunoSEQ multiplex PCR; TCRdb's version includes in-frame clones alone and lacks a portion of them. Of 250,000 to 350,000 clones in the sample, 65% to 85% were seen once. Specimen: peripheral blood. Every receptor here comes from a human donor with COVID-19, enrolled during active disease. The donor label of this sample is uncertain. Each CDR3 is given with its conserved first and last residue. Fields, in order: clone size, D gene, V gene, J gene, CDR3 protein, CDR3 DNA. The D gene is left open where the match is weak. Part of the rows lack a size; the others show once, few, many or a class for expanded clones.

clone size: .; D gene: TRBD1; V gene: TRBV5-8; J gene: TRBJ2-7; CDR3 protein: CASTLGQPSYEQYF; CDR3 DNA: TGTGCCAGCACCTTGGGACAGCCTTCCTACGAGCAGTACTTC
clone size: .; D gene: .; V gene: TRBV30; J gene: TRBJ1-3; CDR3 protein: CAWELGLIMGSRDFFSGNTIYF; CDR3 DNA: TGTGCCTGGGAACTGGGCCTTATTATGGGTTCAAGGGACTTTTTCTCTGGAAACACCATATATTTT
clone size: .; D gene: TRBD2; V gene: TRBV10-2; J gene: TRBJ2-7; CDR3 protein: CASSGLAGVYEQYF; CDR3 DNA: TGCGCCAGCTCGGGACTAGCGGGGGTTTACGAGCAGTACTTC
clone size: .; D gene: TRBD2; V gene: TRBV15; J gene: TRBJ2-7; CDR3 protein: CATSGYLRLAGSYEQYF; CDR3 DNA: TGTGCCACCAGCGGCTACTTAAGACTAGCGGGAAGCTACGAGCAGTACTTC
clone size: .; D gene: TRBD2; V gene: TRBV28; J gene: TRBJ2-1; CDR3 protein: CASSLYSGASSYNEQFF; CDR3 DNA: TGTGCCAGCAGTTTATATAGCGGGGCAAGCTCCTACAATGAGCAGTTCTTC
clone size: .; D gene: .; V gene: TRBV28; J gene: TRBJ1-4; CDR3 protein: CASGGLGAREKLFF; CDR3 DNA: TGTGCCTCCGGCGGTTTGGGAGCGAGGGAAAAACTGTTTTTT
clone size: .; D gene: .; V gene: TRBV2; J gene: TRBJ1-4; CDR3 protein: CASSFDRNNEKLFF; CDR3 DNA: TGTGCCAGCAGTTTTGACAGAAATAATGAAAAACTGTTTTTT
clone size: .; D gene: .; V gene: TRBV5-4; J gene: TRBJ1-3; CDR3 protein: CASRDGQGESFSGNTIYF; CDR3 DNA: TGTGCCAGCAGGGATGGGCAGGGTGAATCTTTCTCTGGAAACACCATATATTTT
clone size: .; D gene: .; V gene: TRBV2; J gene: TRBJ2-5; CDR3 protein: CASSTGVPETQYF; CDR3 DNA: TGTGCCAGCAGCACCGGGGTACCTGAGACCCAGTACTTC
clone size: few; D gene: .; V gene: TRBV24-1; J gene: TRBJ2-5; CDR3 protein: CATSDWGGTQYF; CDR3 DNA: TGTGCCACCAGTGATTGGGGAGGGACCCAGTACTTC
clone size: .; D gene: .; V gene: TRBV4-1; J gene: TRBJ2-6; CDR3 protein: CASSQGRDSYSGANVLTF; CDR3 DNA: TGCGCCAGCAGCCAAGGGCGGGATTCCTATTCTGGGGCCAACGTCCTGACTTTC
clone size: .; D gene: .; V gene: TRBV6-5; J gene: TRBJ1-1; CDR3 protein: CASSYSWSDLGAEAFF; CDR3 DNA: TGTGCCAGCAGTTACTCGTGGTCCGATCTAGGGGCTGAAGCTTTCTTT
clone size: .; D gene: .; V gene: TRBV29-1; J gene: TRBJ1-5; CDR3 protein: CSVLWGHNQPQHF; CDR3 DNA: TGCAGCGTTCTCTGGGGACACAATCAGCCCCAGCATTTT
clone size: .; D gene: TRBD1; V gene: TRBV5-1; J gene: TRBJ1-2; CDR3 protein: CASSSRTGRNYGYTF; CDR3 DNA: TGCGCCAGCAGCTCCCGGACAGGGAGGAACTATGGCTACACCTTC
clone size: .; D gene: .; V gene: TRBV21-1; J gene: TRBJ2-3; CDR3 protein: CDLGGTDATTSRSCTTDTQYF; CDR3 DNA: TGTGATCTTGGGGGGACAGATGCGACCACCTCACGTTCATGTACCACAGATACGCAGTATTTT
clone size: .; D gene: TRBD2; V gene: TRBV6-5; J gene: TRBJ2-5; CDR3 protein: CASSYSTGGQETQYF; CDR3 DNA: TGTGCCAGCAGTTACTCTACGGGGGGACAAGAGACCCAGTACTTC
clone size: .; D gene: TRBD2; V gene: TRBV5-1; J gene: TRBJ2-1; CDR3 protein: CASSPRISGSYNEQFF; CDR3 DNA: TGCGCCAGCAGCCCCCGAATTAGCGGGAGTTACAATGAGCAGTTCTTC
clone size: .; D gene: .; V gene: TRBV19; J gene: TRBJ1-2; CDR3 protein: CASSILNLERDYGYTF; CDR3 DNA: TGTGCCAGTAGTATCCTCAACCTTGAGCGGGACTATGGCTACACCTTC
clone size: .; D gene: .; V gene: TRBV5-1; J gene: TRBJ2-1; CDR3 protein: CASSLALGIDNEQFF; CDR3 DNA: TGCGCCAGCAGCTTGGCCCTCGGGATCGACAATGAGCAGTTCTTC
clone size: .; D gene: .; V gene: TRBV29-1; J gene: TRBJ2-2; CDR3 protein: CSASKGTGELFF; CDR3 DNA: TGCAGCGCCTCCAAGGGGACCGGGGAGCTGTTTTTT
clone size: .; D gene: .; V gene: TRBV7-9; J gene: TRBJ1-1; CDR3 protein: CASSLDDRSSFF; CDR3 DNA: TGTGCCAGCAGCTTGGATGACAGGTCCTCTTTCTTT
clone size: .; D gene: TRBD2; V gene: TRBV7-9; J gene: TRBJ2-1; CDR3 protein: CASSLVTSGLRGNEQFF; CDR3 DNA: TGTGCCAGCAGCTTAGTAACTAGCGGTTTGAGGGGCAATGAGCAGTTCTTC
clone size: .; D gene: .; V gene: TRBV27; J gene: TRBJ2-7; CDR3 protein: CASSISGQGFNEQYF; CDR3 DNA: TGTGCCAGCAGTATCTCGGGGCAGGGGTTCAACGAGCAGTACTTC
clone size: .; D gene: .; V gene: TRBV5-1; J gene: TRBJ2-1; CDR3 protein: CASSLEFRLVSDNEQFF; CDR3 DNA: TGCGCCAGCAGCTTGGAATTCCGCTTAGTCTCCGACAATGAGCAGTTCTTC
clone size: .; D gene: .; V gene: TRBV7-2; J gene: TRBJ2-7; CDR3 protein: CASSFRVSGEQYF; CDR3 DNA: TGTGCCAGCAGCTTTAGGGTGTCGGGGGAGCAGTACTTC
clone size: once; D gene: .; V gene: TRBV14; J gene: TRBJ2-7; CDR3 protein: CASSQALDIYEQYF; CDR3 DNA: TGTGCCAGCAGCCAAGCCTTGGACATCTACGAGCAGTACTTC
clone size: .; D gene: .; V gene: TRBV29-1; J gene: TRBJ2-1; CDR3 protein: CSVTTAGDEQFF; CDR3 DNA: TGCAGCGTGACTACGGCAGGGGATGAGCAGTTCTTC
clone size: .; D gene: TRBD2; V gene: TRBV7-3; J gene: TRBJ2-7; CDR3 protein: CASSPGTSNEQYF; CDR3 DNA: TGTGCCAGCAGCCCCGGGACTAGTAACGAGCAGTACTTC
clone size: .; D gene: .; V gene: TRBV7-9; J gene: TRBJ2-7; CDR3 protein: CASSLGGINYEQYF; CDR3 DNA: TGTGCCAGCAGCTTAGGCGGGATAAACTACGAGCAGTACTTC
clone size: .; D gene: .; V gene: TRBV29-1; J gene: TRBJ1-1; CDR3 protein: CSGVFFGGAPEAFF; CDR3 DNA: TGCAGCGGAGTCTTCTTCGGGGGGGCTCCTGAAGCTTTCTTT
clone size: .; D gene: TRBD2; V gene: TRBV7-3; J gene: TRBJ2-1; CDR3 protein: CASSALLAGEANEQFF; CDR3 DNA: TGTGCCAGCAGCGCACTACTAGCGGGAGAAGCGAATGAGCAGTTCTTC
clone size: .; D gene: TRBD1; V gene: TRBV7-3; J gene: TRBJ1-2; CDR3 protein: CASSADRDNYGYTF; CDR3 DNA: TGTGCCAGCAGCGCTGACAGGGATAACTATGGCTACACCTTC
clone size: once; D gene: .; V gene: TRBV5-4; J gene: TRBJ1-2; CDR3 protein: CASSLVTAGAPAYF; CDR3 DNA: TGTGCCAGCAGCTTGGTAACGGCAGGGGCGCCAGCGTACTTC
clone size: .; D gene: .; V gene: TRBV28; J gene: TRBJ1-4; CDR3 protein: CASSQPGATNEKLFF; CDR3 DNA: TGTGCCAGCAGTCAGCCAGGGGCAACTAATGAAAAACTGTTTTTT
clone size: .; D gene: TRBD2; V gene: TRBV7-2; J gene: TRBJ2-7; CDR3 protein: CASSSLLAGDSEQYF; CDR3 DNA: TGTGCCAGCAGCTCCCTACTAGCGGGAGACTCCGAGCAGTACTTC
clone size: .; D gene: .; V gene: TRBV29-1; J gene: TRBJ2-7; CDR3 protein: CSVRWSYEQYF; CDR3 DNA: TGCAGCGTACGCTGGAGTTACGAGCAGTACTTC
clone size: .; D gene: .; V gene: TRBV6-4; J gene: TRBJ2-6; CDR3 protein: CASSEANSGANVLTF; CDR3 DNA: TGTGCCAGCAGTGAAGCGAACTCTGGGGCCAACGTCCTGACTTTC
clone size: .; D gene: TRBD1; V gene: TRBV27; J gene: TRBJ1-4; CDR3 protein: CASSQGQGVSTNEKLFF; CDR3 DNA: TGTGCCAGCAGTCAGGGACAGGGAGTCTCCACTAATGAAAAACTGTTTTTT
clone size: .; D gene: .; V gene: TRBV28; J gene: TRBJ2-7; CDR3 protein: CASMTGFYEQYF; CDR3 DNA: TGTGCCAGCATGACGGGTTTCTACGAGCAGTACTTC
clone size: few; D gene: .; V gene: TRBV19; J gene: TRBJ2-7; CDR3 protein: CASSIIEGSYEQYF; CDR3 DNA: TGTGCCAGTAGTATTATAGAGGGCTCCTACGAGCAGTACTTC
clone size: .; D gene: .; V gene: TRBV27; J gene: TRBJ1-1; CDR3 protein: CASRKSGGTEAFF; CDR3 DNA: TGTGCCAGCAGGAAGAGCGGTGGCACTGAAGCTTTCTTT
clone size: .; D gene: .; V gene: TRBV10-3; J gene: TRBJ1-4; CDR3 protein: CAISGTGSGNEKLFF; CDR3 DNA: TGTGCCATCAGTGGTACAGGGTCGGGTAATGAAAAACTGTTTTTT
clone size: .; D gene: TRBD1; V gene: TRBV10-3; J gene: TRBJ2-7; CDR3 protein: CAIRGTGALGEQYF; CDR3 DNA: TGTGCCATCAGGGGGACAGGGGCCCTCGGCGAGCAGTACTTC
clone size: .; D gene: TRBD2; V gene: TRBV7-2; J gene: TRBJ2-1; CDR3 protein: CASSSLAGIYNEQFF; CDR3 DNA: TGTGCCAGCAGCTCCCTAGCGGGGATCTACAATGAGCAGTTCTTC
clone size: .; D gene: .; V gene: TRBV2; J gene: TRBJ1-5; CDR3 protein: CASSVTGIGGNQPQHF; CDR3 DNA: TGTGCCAGCAGCGTAACAGGGATCGGTGGTAATCAGCCCCAGCATTTT
clone size: .; D gene: TRBD1; V gene: TRBV19; J gene: TRBJ2-5; CDR3 protein: CASSAATGGGGTQYF; CDR3 DNA: TGTGCCAGTAGTGCGGCAACAGGGGGCGGAGGGACCCAGTACTTC